This T cell receptor beta chain was found in a study of OX40 agonist ivuxolimab in advanced cancers. Study details: The dose of intravenous ivuxolimab that patients received every 2 weeks ranged from 0.01 to 10 mg/kg.

Libraries were prepared by immunoSEQ multiplex PCR; TCRdb keeps only in-frame clonotypes and omits some of them. The repertoire holds about 36,000 clones, with 88% as singletons. The germline CDR1 and CDR2 sequences are SGDLS and YYNGEE. V dropped 3 bases and J dropped 5; count of bases not matched to a gene: 9. The CDR3 runs 16 residues. The clonotype was recovered from an adult with an advanced solid tumor such as melanoma, head and neck, liver or kidney cancer. Source: CD4+ or CD8+ T cells sorted from blood, taken in a trial of the OX40 agonist ivuxolimab. V and J are TRBV9 and TRBJ2-5; 11 bases are shared with TRBD2. CDR3: CASSGVVAGGEETQYF. As DNA, the CDR3 is TGTGCCAGCAGCGGTGTGGTAGCGGGAGGGGAGGAGACCCAGTACTTC.